This entry is about one TCR beta chain. This sample was taken from a study of technical replicates of blood from a handful of donors. Sequencing used immunoSEQ multiplex PCR; TCRdb keeps in-frame clones, though not all of them. The sample lists fewer than 12,000 clones, roughly 94% seen once, with roughly 7% in the top ten. The CDR3 length is 13 residues. With V trimmed by 6 bases and J by 1 base, 1 base remained unmatched. Germline values: CDR1 SNHLY, CDR2 FYNNEI. The chain joins TRBV2 to TRBJ1-1, with 8 positions matching TRBD1. Input material: PBMCs. This sequence originates from a human donor in good health. The CDR3 loop reads CASRGQGNTEAFF. DNA of the CDR3: TGTGCCAGCAGAGGACAGGGGAACACTGAAGCTTTCTTT.